The 11 T cell receptor beta chains below come from one sample, sequenced in a study of T cell changes during pregnancy in multiple sclerosis. TCRdb's table, derived via immunoSEQ multiplex PCR, lists solely in-frame clones and lacks some. The sample comprises about 30,000 clones, more than 85% of which are singletons, and approximately 0.39% rests with the top ten. The specimen was CD4+ T cells from peripheral blood mononuclear cells, collected after pregnancy. The receptor set was obtained from a female donor with multiple sclerosis, enrolled in a pregnancy study.

The chain recombines TRBV5-1 with TRBJ2-7; TRBD1 agrees at 8 bases. Trimming took 2 bases from V and 5 from J; bases not matched to a gene: 3. Per germline, CDR1 SGHRS and CDR2 YFSETQ. The length of the CDR3 is 13 residues. This CDR3 reads CASSFRGPDEQYF. The CDR3 DNA is TGCGCCAGCAGCTTCAGGGGGCCCGACGAGCAGTACTTC.

The genes are TRBV14 and TRBJ2-1; 14 positions agree with TRBD2. The germline gives CDR1 SGHDN, CDR2 FVKESK. V shed 3 bases and J 0 bases; nucleotides not matched to a gene: 10. There are 20 residues in the CDR3. CDR3 coding DNA: TGTGCCAGCAGCCAGGGTCGGGGACTAGCGGGAGAGAGCTCCTACAATGAGCAGTTCTTC. It yields the protein CASSQGRGLAGESSYNEQFF.

The J gene is TRBJ1-4, the V gene TRBV5-1; D is unclear. Trimming removed 0 bases at V and 4 bases at J, with 13 bases between. The CDR3 covers 16 residues. Germline V gene sequence: CDR1 SGHRS, CDR2 YFSETQ. The CDR3 bases are TGCGCCAGCAGCTTGGGTCGAGCGGCAGATAATGAAAAACTGTTTTTT. This translates into CASSLGRAADNEKLFF.

This chain joins TRBV5-8 and TRBJ2-3, with D possibly TRBD1 on 5 matching bases. Deletions cut 0 bases from V and 6 bases from J, with 17 bases between. The germline V gene has CDR1 SGHTS and CDR2 YDEGEE. The CDR3 sequence is 16 residues long. CDR3 DNA: TGTGCCAGCAGCTTGGCCCGGCAGGGTGTGGGGGATACGCAGTATTTT. It specifies CASSLARQGVGDTQYF.

The gene calls are TRBV7-9 and TRBJ1-3, with 7 bases identical to TRBD1. Trimming at V came to 5 bases and at J to 3 bases, leaving 4 bases not matched to a gene. Germline V lookup: CDR1 SEHNR, CDR2 FQNEAQ (reference sequence). This CDR3 has 14 residues. The CDR3 sequence is CASSVTGDGNTIYF. CDR3 nucleotides: TGTGCCAGCAGCGTCACAGGGGATGGAAACACCATATATTTT.

The CDR3 sequence is CASSEGTASGYEQFF. The DNA of the CDR3 is TGTGCCAGCAGTGAAGGTACGGCTAGCGGGTATGAGCAGTTCTTC. J is TRBJ2-1 and V is TRBV6-1; 8 bases are a match to TRBD2. The germline CDR1 and CDR2 sequences are MNHNS and SASEGT. Germline trimming cut 1 base from V and 8 bases from J; bases unmatched to any gene: 7. This CDR3 comprises 15 residues.

The chain joins TRBV4-3 to TRBJ1-6, with D tentatively TRBD1 (5 bases). In germline, CDR1 is LGHNA, CDR2 YSLEER. Trimming removed 0 bases at V and 9 bases at J, with 21 bases between. The CDR3 loop spans 18 amino acids. The CDR3 sequence is CASSQDSLGGSNSSPLHF. The CDR3, as DNA: TGCGCCAGCAGCCAAGATTCCCTCGGGGGGAGTAATAGTTCACCCCTCCACTTT.

The chain carries TRBV7-8 and TRBJ2-5, with 8 bases lining up with TRBD2. The CDR3 runs 14 residues. Germline V gives CDR1 SGHVS, CDR2 FQNEAQ. V shed 10 bases, J shed 0 bases, and the junction held 7 bases outside the gene matches. The CDR3 region has the DNA TGTGCCACGTCAGCGGGGGTGAACCAAGAGACCCAGTACTTC. This codes for CATSAGVNQETQYF.

The CDR3 DNA sequence: TGTGCCAGCAGTTCCCCCCCGGGAAATCAGCCCCAGCATTTT. It specifies CASSSPPGNQPQHF. V is TRBV6-5 and J is TRBJ1-5, with D hard to call. CDR3 length: 14 residues. Deletions cut 4 bases from V and 4 bases from J, with 11 bases between. From germline, CDR1 is MNHEY and CDR2 SVGAGI.

The V and J genes are TRBV6-5 and TRBJ1-6; no firm D call. V was pared by 4 bases and J by 12 bases, with 13 bases between. Germline values: CDR1 MNHEY, CDR2 SVGAGI. The length of the CDR3 is 13 residues. The CDR3 coding sequence is TGTGCCAGCAGTTTCCCTAATGGTGAACCCCTCCACTTT. Its translation is CASSFPNGEPLHF.

The chain uses TRBV2 and TRBJ2-5; TRBD1 agrees at 8 bases. V shed 6 bases, J shed 0 bases, and the junction held 6 bases outside the gene matches. Germline lookup yields CDR1 SNHLY and CDR2 FYNNEI. The CDR3 is 15 residues long. CDR3 in DNA: TGTGCCAGCAGGATGGACAGGGAGTACCAAGAGACCCAGTACTTC. It specifies CASRMDREYQETQYF.